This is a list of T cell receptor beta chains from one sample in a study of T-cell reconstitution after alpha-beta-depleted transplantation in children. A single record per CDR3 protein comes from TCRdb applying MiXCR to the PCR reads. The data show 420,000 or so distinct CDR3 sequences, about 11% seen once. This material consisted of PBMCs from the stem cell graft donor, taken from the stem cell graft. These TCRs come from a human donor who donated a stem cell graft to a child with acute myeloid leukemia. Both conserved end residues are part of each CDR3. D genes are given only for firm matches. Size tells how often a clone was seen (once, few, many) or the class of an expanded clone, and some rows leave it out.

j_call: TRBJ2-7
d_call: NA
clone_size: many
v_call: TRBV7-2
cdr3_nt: TGTGCCAGCAGCCCGTCTGCGGGACTCCTCTACGAGCAGTACTTC
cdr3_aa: CASSPSAGLLYEQYF

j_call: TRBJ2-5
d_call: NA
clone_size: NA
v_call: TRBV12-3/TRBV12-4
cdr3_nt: TGTGCCAGTCAACGGTATAGCGCACCCTTAGCCCAGTACTTC
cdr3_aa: CASQRYSAPLAQYF

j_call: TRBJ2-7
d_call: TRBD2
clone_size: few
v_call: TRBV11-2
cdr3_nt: TGTGCCAGCAGCACTGGGACTAGCGGGAGAATTTTGGGCTCCTACGAGCAGTACTTC
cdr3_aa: CASSTGTSGRILGSYEQYF

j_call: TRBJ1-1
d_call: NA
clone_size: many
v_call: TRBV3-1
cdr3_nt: TGTGCCAGCAGCCAAGATCTTAGGATGGCTGAAGCTTTCTTT
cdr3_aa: CASSQDLRMAEAFF

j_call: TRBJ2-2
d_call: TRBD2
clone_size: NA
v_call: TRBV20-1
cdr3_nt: TGCAGTGCTAGAGATTCGGCGGGAGTGGCCGGGGAGCTGTTTTTT
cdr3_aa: CSARDSAGVAGELFF

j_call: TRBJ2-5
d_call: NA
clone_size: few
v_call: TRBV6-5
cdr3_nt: TGTGCCAGCAGTTACTCGTTTTGGCAAGAGACCCAGTACTTC
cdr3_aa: CASSYSFWQETQYF

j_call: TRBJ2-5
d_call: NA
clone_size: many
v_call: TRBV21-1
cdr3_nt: TGTGCCAGCAGCACTTTACGGGACAAACAAGAGACCCAGTACTTC
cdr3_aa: CASSTLRDKQETQYF

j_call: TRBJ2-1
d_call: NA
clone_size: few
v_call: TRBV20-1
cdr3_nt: TGCAGTGCTAGTCTTGTGGGGAAACGCAACCCTAATGAGCAGTTCTTC
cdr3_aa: CSASLVGKRNPNEQFF

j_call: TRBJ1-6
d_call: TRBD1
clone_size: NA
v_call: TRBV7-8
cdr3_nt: TGTGCCAGCAGCCCCCTGGGACAGGACTCCTATAATTCACCCCTCCACTTT
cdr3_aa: CASSPLGQDSYNSPLHF

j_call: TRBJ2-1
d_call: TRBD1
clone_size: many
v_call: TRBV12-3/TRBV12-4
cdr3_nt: TGTGCCAGCAGTCCCCGGACAGGCTACAATGAGCAGTTCTTC
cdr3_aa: CASSPRTGYNEQFF

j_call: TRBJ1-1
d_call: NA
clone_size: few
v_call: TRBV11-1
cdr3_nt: TGTGCCAGCAGCTTACAGGGTAAAGCTGAAGCTTTCTTT
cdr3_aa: CASSLQGKAEAFF

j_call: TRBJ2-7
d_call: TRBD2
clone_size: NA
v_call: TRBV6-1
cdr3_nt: TGTGCCAGCCACCGAACACTAGCGGGAGGAACCTACGAGCAGTACTTC
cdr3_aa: CASHRTLAGGTYEQYF

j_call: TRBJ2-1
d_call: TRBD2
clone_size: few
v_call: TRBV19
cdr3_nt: TGTGCCACCGCCGGGACTAGCTGGTATTACAATGAGCAGTTCTTC
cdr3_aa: CATAGTSWYYNEQFF

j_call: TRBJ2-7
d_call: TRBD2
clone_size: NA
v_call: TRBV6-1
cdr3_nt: TGTGCCAGCAGTCCTAATAGCGGGTACGAGCAGTACTTC
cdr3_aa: CASSPNSGYEQYF

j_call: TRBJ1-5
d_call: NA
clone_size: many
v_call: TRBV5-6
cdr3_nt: TGTGCCAGCAGCTGGGGGCCTAAGGCCAATCAGCCCCAGCATTTT
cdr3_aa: CASSWGPKANQPQHF

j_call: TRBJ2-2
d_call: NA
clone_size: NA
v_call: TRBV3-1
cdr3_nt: TGTGCCAGCAGCCTTCGGACAGTAGCCGGGGAGCTGTTTTTT
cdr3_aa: CASSLRTVAGELFF

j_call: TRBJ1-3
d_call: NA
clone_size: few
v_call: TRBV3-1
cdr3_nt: TGTGCCAGCAGCCAACCGGGACTCTCTGGAAACACCATATATTTT
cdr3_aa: CASSQPGLSGNTIYF

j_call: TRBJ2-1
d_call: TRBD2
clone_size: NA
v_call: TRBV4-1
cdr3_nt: TGCGCCAGCAGCCAAGATAGGCTAGCGGGCCTGACTACCTACAATGAGCAGTTCTTC
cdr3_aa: CASSQDRLAGLTTYNEQFF

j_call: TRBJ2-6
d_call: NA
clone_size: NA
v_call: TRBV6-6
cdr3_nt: TGTGCCAGCGACAGAGCAGGGGCCAACGTCCTGACTTTC
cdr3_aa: CASDRAGANVLTF

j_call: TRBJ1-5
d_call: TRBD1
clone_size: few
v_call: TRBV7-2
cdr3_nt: TGTGCCAGCAGCTTGGACAGGGGGCAGGGGCAGCCCCAGCATTTT
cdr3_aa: CASSLDRGQGQPQHF

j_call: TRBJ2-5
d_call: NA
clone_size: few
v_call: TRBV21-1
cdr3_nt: TGTGCCAGCAGCAATGGGGGGCCAGAGACCCAGTACTTC
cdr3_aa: CASSNGGPETQYF

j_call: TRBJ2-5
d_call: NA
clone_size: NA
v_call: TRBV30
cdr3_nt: TGTGCCTGGAGTAAGGGGTGGGAGACCCAGTACTTC
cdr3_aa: CAWSKGWETQYF

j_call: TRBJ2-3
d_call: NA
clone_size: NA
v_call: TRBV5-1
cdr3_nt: TGCGCCAGCAGCTTGGTGGGGGCGCGCATAGATACGCAGTATTTT
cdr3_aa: CASSLVGARIDTQYF

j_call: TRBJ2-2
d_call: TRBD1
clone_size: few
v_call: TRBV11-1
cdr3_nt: TGTGCCAGCAGCTCCAGACCGGGACAGGGCTTTACCGGGGAGCTGTTTTTT
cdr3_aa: CASSSRPGQGFTGELFF

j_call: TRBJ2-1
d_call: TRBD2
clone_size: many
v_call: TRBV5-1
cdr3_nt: TGCGCCAGCAGACTAGCGGTCATTGGTAATGAGCAGTTCTTC
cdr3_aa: CASRLAVIGNEQFF

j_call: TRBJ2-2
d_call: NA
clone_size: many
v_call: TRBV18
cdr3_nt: TGTGCCAGCTCACCAGACACCGGGGAGCTGTTTTTT
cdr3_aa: CASSPDTGELFF

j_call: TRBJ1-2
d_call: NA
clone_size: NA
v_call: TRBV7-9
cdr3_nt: TGTGCCAGCAGCTTAGACGGGGCAGCGGTCTCCTATGGCTACACCTTC
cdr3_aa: CASSLDGAAVSYGYTF

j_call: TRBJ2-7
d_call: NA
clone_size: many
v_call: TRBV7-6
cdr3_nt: TGTGCCAGCAGCTTAACTCCTAGCGCGTCCTACGAGCAGTACTTC
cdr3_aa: CASSLTPSASYEQYF

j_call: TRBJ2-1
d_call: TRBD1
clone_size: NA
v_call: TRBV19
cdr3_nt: TGTGCCAGTAGTATAGTCGGACAGGGGTGGTACAATGAGCAGTTCTTC
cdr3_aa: CASSIVGQGWYNEQFF

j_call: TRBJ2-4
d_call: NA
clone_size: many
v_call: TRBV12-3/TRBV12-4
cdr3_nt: TGTGCCAGCAGTTTGTGGGGCCAGAGATCGCAGTACTTC
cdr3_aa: CASSLWGQRSQYF

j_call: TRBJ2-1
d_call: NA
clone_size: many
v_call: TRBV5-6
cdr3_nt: TGTGCCAGCAGCTTCCTAGCTGTGGGGGAGCAGTTCTTC
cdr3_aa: CASSFLAVGEQFF